The entry below gives a single TCR beta chain sequence along with its context. Antigen unknown. This sample is drawn from a study of CD8 T cells in ankylosing spondylitis. The study's findings and limits: A TCR beta motif of fewer than ten highly homologous variants seemed to mark ankylosing spondylitis blood.

CDR3 length equals 12 residues. Trimming took 6 bases from V and 7 from J, leaving 12 bases between them. In TCRdb, the 5' RACE reads were re-called with MiXCR into one record per CDR3 protein. Of over 450,000 distinct CDR3 sequences listed, more than 9.5% are singletons. The gene calls are TRBV12-3 or TRBV12-4 and TRBJ1-1; no reliable D call. The source is a male donor with ankylosing spondylitis. What was sequenced was blood, either unsorted or a sorted T cell fraction (not recorded which). In nucleotides, the CDR3 is TGTGCCAGCAGCCAGTTACCGAATGAAGCTTTCTTT. It translates to CASSQLPNEAFF.